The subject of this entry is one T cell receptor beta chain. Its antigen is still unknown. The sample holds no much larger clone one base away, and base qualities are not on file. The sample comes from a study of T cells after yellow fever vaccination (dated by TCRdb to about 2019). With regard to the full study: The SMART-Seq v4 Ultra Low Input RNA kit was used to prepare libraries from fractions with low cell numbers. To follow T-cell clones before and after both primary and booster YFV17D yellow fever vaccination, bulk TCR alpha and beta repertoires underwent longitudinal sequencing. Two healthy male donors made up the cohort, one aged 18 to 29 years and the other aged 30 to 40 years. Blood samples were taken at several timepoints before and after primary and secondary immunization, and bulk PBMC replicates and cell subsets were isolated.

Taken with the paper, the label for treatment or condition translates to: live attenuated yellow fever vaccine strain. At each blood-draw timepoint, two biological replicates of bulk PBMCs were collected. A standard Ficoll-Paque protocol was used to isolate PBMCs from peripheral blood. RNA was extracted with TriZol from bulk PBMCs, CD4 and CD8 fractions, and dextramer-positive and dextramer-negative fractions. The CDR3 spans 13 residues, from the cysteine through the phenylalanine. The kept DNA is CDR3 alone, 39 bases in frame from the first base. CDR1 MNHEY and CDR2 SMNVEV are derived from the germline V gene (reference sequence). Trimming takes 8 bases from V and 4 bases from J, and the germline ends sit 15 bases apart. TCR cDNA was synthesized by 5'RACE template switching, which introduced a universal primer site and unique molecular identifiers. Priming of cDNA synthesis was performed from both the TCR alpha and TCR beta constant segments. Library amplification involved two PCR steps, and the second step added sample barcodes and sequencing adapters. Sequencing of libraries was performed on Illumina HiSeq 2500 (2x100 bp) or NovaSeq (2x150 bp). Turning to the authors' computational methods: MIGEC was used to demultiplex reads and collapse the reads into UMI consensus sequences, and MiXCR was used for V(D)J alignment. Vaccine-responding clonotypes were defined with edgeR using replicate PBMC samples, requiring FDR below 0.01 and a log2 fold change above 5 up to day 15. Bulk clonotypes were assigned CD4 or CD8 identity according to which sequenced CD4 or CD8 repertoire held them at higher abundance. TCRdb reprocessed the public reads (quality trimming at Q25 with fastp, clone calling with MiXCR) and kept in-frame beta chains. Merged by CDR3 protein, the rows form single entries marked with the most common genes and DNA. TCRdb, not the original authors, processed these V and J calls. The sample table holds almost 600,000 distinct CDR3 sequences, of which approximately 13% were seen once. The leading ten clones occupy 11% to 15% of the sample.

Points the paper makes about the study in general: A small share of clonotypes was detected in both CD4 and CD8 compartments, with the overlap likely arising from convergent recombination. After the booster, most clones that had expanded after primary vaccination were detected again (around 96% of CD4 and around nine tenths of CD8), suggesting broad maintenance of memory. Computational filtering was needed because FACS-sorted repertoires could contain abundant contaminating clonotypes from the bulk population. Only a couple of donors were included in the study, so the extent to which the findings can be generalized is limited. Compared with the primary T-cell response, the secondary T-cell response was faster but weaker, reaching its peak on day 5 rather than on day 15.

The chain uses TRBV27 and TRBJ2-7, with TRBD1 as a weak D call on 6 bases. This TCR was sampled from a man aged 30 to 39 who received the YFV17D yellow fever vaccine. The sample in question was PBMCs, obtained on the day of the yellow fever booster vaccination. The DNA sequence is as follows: TGTGCCAGCCAAATTCCAGGGGCTTACGAGCAGTACTTC. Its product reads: CASQIPGAYEQYF.